This TCR beta chain was profiled in a study of T cells in localized non-small cell lung cancer. Germline V gene sequence: CDR1 SGDLS, CDR2 YYNGEE. The CDR3 has 16 amino acids. V shed 4 bases and J shed 0 bases, with 11 bases lying between them. The table came from immunoSEQ multiplex PCR; TCRdb's copy has only in-frame clones and leaves some out. This repertoire shows tens of thousands of clones, more than 75% found once; its top ten account for about 20%. With respect to this clone: Antigen unknown.

Overall study results and limits: Turning up in adjacent lung were a median roughly 62 of the top 100 tumor clones.

The chain carries TRBV9 and TRBJ1-6, with D unresolved. The TCR sequence derives from a woman aged 35 to 75 with stage I squamous cell lung carcinoma. The specimen comprised peripheral blood, sampled before any cancer treatment. The CDR3 reads CASSPHSSSYNSPLHF. DNA for the CDR3: TGTGCCAGCAGCCCCCATTCGAGCTCCTATAATTCACCCCTCCACTTT.